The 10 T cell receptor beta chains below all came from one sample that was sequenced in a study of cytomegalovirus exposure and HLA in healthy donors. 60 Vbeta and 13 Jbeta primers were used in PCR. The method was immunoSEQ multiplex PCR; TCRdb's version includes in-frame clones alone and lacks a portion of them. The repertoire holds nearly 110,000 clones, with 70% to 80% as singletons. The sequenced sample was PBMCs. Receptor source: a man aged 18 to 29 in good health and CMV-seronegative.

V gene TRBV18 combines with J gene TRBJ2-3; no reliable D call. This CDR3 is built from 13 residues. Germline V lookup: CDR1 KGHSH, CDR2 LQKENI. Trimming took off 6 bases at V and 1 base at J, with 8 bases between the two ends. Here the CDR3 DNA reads TGTGCCAGCTCCCCGTATGGCACAGATACGCAGTATTTT. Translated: CASSPYGTDTQYF.

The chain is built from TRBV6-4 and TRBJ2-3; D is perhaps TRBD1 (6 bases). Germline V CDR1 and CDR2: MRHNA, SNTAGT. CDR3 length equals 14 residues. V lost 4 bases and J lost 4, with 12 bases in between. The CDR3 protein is CASSADRLSDTQYF. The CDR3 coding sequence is TGTGCCAGCAGTGCCGACAGGTTGTCAGATACGCAGTATTTT.

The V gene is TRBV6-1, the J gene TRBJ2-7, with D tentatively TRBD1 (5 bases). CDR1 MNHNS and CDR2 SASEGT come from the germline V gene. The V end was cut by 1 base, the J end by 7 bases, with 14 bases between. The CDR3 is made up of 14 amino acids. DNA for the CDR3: TGTGCCAGCAGTGAAGGGGCCAGGGCAGGAGAGCAGTACTTC. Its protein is CASSEGARAGEQYF.

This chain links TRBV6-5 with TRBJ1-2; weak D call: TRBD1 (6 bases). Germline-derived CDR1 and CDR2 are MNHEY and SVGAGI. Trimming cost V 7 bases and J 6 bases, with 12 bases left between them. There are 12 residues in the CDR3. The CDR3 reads CASTTTGNGYTF. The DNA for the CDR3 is TGTGCCAGCACCACAACAGGGAATGGCTACACCTTC.

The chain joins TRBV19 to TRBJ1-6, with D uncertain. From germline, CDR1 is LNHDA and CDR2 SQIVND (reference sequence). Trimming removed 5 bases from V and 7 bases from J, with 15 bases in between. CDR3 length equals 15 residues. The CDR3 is CASSPGRSGNSPLHF. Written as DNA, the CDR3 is TGTGCCAGTAGTCCCGGGAGATCCGGAAATTCACCCCTCCACTTT.

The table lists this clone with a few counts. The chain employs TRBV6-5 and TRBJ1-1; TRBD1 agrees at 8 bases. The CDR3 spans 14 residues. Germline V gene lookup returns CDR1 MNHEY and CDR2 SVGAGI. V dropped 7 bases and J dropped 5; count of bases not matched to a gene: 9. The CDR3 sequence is CASIQTGGRTEAFF. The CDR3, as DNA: TGTGCCAGCATCCAAACAGGGGGTCGGACTGAAGCTTTCTTT.

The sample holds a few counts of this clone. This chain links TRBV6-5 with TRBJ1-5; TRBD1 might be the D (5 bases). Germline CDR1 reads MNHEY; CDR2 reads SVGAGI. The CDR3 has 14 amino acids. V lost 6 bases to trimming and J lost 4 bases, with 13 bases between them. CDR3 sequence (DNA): TGTGCCAGCAGAGACCCGGGGGGGAATCAGCCCCAGCATTTT. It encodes CASRDPGGNQPQHF.

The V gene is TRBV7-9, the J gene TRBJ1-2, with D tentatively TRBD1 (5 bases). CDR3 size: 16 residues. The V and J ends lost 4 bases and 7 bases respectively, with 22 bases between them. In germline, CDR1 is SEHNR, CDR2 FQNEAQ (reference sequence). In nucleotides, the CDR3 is TGTGCCAGCAGCTGGCTTGCGTCCGGACAATCGGGTGGCTACACCTTC. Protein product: CASSWLASGQSGGYTF. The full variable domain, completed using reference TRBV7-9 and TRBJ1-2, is DTGVSQNPRHKITKRGQNVTFRCDPISEHNRLYWYRQTLGQGPEFLTYFQNEAQLEKSRLLSDRFSAERPKGSFSTLEIQRTEQGDSAMYLCASSWLASGQSGGYTFGSGTRLTVV.

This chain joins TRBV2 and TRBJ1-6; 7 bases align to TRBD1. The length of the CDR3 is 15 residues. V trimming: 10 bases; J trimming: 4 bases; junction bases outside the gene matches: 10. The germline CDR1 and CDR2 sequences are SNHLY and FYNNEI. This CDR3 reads CATTPWDRYNSPLHF. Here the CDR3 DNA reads TGTGCCACCACACCGTGGGACAGATATAATTCACCCCTCCACTTT.

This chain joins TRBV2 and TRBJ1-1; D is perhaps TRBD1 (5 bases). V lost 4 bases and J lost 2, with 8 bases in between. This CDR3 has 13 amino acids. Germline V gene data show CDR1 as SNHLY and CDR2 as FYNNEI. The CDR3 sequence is CASSAGGNTEAFF. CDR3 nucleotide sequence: TGTGCCAGCAGTGCGGGGGGTAACACTGAAGCTTTCTTT.